This T cell receptor beta chain came from a study of vaccination effects on CD4 cells after COVID-19. Across the whole study: Sampling occurred a median 72 days post second dose, range 14 to 241.

Antigen-specific CD4+ T cells expanded by the ViraFEST assay with viral peptide pools were then sequenced. Researchers isolated CD4+ T cells once 9 to 11 days of culture had elapsed. The cohort was immunized with two doses of either the BNT162b2 or mRNA-1273 vaccine. Cultivation was performed at two million PBMC per well with roughly 10 IU/ml IL-2 and roughly 9.3 ug/ml peptides added. Overall study findings and caveats: Within healthy vaccinees, only 1 of 255 vaccine-induced clones displayed cross-reactivity with common cold coronaviruses.

This table comes from immunoSEQ multiplex PCR, and its TCRdb copy is limited to in-frame clones, with some not included. The sample has roughly 27,000 clones, over 65% seen once. The CDR3 is 16 residues long. The germline CDR1 and CDR2 sequences are SGHDN and FVKESK. The V and J ends lost 1 base and 0 bases respectively, with 7 bases between them. Concerning this clone: Its target is not known.

The chain carries TRBV14 and TRBJ2-6; D is perhaps TRBD1 (5 bases). The sequencing here drew on CD4+ T cells from PBMCs cultured with HCoV-NL63 spike peptides, taken after COVID-19 vaccination. The sequence came from a human donor who received a COVID-19 vaccine. CDR3 coding DNA: TGTGCCAGCAGCCAAGGACAGAGCTCTGGGGCCAACGTCCTGACTTTC. Translation: CASSQGQSSGANVLTF.